The following is a TCR beta chain sequence with its context. What it binds is not known. The entry originates in a study of shared clonotypes between healthy human individuals. This CDR3 region has 16 residues. Findings and caveats of the study: Clonotype sharing across several donors was observed for around 5% of naive CD4 clonotypes. Generally, naive subsets came out with larger estimated richness than memory subsets.

Execution of the assay was at deep level. Each replicate PCR on the sorted subsets used approximately 200 ng DNA (around 30,000 T cell genomes). Only in-frame clones appear in the TCRdb table, and some are missing; sequencing was by immunoSEQ multiplex PCR. The repertoire includes roughly 410,000 clones, about 97% of them detected once, and around 0.3% sits in the top ten. The receptor was isolated from a young man in good health. The sample consisted of memory CD8+ T cells sorted from blood. Subset of the sample: CD45RO+ cells pooled with CCR7-negative TemRA cells. The chain couples TRBV21-1 to TRBJ2-2. TRBV21-1 has pseudogene status. CDR3 sequence: CASSKEDELNTGELFF. CDR3 sequence (DNA): TGTGCCAGCAGCAAAGAGGATGAATTGAACACCGGGGAGCTGTTTTTT.